This entry features one TCR beta chain sequence. With V trimmed by 0 bases and J by 1 base, 5 bases remained unmatched. CDR1 and CDR2 from the germline V gene are SGHRS and YFSETQ. CDR3 length equals 16 residues. The record originates from a study of T-cell reconstitution after alpha-beta-depleted transplantation in children. Preparing the TCRbeta library involved the use of unique molecular identifiers. TCRdb redid the calling of the PCR reads with MiXCR, one entry per CDR3 protein. The table lists 450,000 to 600,000 distinct CDR3 sequences, around 16% of them singletons, with 2.5% to 3.5% in the top ten.

The specimen was PBMCs from the stem cell graft donor, collected from the stem cell graft. This sequence joins TRBV5-1 and TRBJ1-1; 8 bases agree with TRBD1. This receptor was taken from a human donor who donated a stem cell graft to a child with acute lymphoblastic leukemia. CDR3 protein: CASSLGVGQGNTEAFF. The CDR3 DNA is TGCGCCAGCAGCTTGGGAGTCGGACAGGGGAACACTGAAGCTTTCTTT.